Below are 12 T cell receptor beta chains sequenced from a single sample in a study of post-analysis software for immune sequencing data. Overall study results and limits: Patients carried roughly 5 TRBV segments more frequently than controls did, and TRBV5-6, TRBV5-1 and TRBV20-1 were among them.

These TCRs are of unknown antigen specificity. Prepared libraries of TCR beta cDNA carried unique molecular identifiers. TCRdb processed the PCR reads anew with MiXCR; each CDR3 protein has one entry. This sample carries approximately 770,000 distinct CDR3 sequences, roughly 50% of them seen once, and the ten largest clones take 4.9%. The sequenced material came from blood. The receptors were sampled from a girl aged 10-17 years with multiple sclerosis.

V gene TRBV21-1 combines with J gene TRBJ2-3. TRBV21-1 is deemed a pseudogene. The CDR3 spans 12 residues. The CDR3 DNA follows: TGTGCCAGCAGCAACGAAGGGGATACGCAGTATTTT. Its protein product is CASSNEGDTQYF.

In its sample, this clonotype was seen a few times. The chain joins TRBV25-1 to TRBJ2-7, with D maybe TRBD1 (5 bases). Trimming removed 1 base at V and 7 bases at J, with 17 bases between. Germline V gives CDR1 MGHDK, CDR2 SYGVNS. There are 15 residues in the CDR3. CDR3 DNA sequence: TGTGCCAGCAGTGAATTTTATGGGGCCTCGGAGGAGCAGTACTTC. Translating gives CASSEFYGASEEQYF.

The chain combines TRBV18 with TRBJ1-2; D perhaps matches TRBD1 (5 bases). CDR3 length: 16 amino acids. The V end lost 2 bases, the J end lost 1 base, and 14 bases lay between the germline ends. The germline V gene encodes CDR1 KGHSH and CDR2 LQKENI. The CDR3 sequence: CASSPLGPRDNYGYTF. The CDR3 bases are TGTGCCAGCTCACCATTGGGACCCCGGGATAACTATGGCTACACCTTC.

This clonotype turned up a few times. The gene calls are TRBV9 and TRBJ2-5, with TRBD2 identical over 8 bases. Losses at the gene ends were 0 bases for V and 0 bases for J; bases not matched to a gene: 4. The germline CDR1 and CDR2 sequences are SGDLS and YYNGEE. The length of the CDR3 is 16 residues. In DNA form, the CDR3 reads TGTGCCAGCAGCGTAGCGGGGGGGGTCGACCAAGAGACCCAGTACTTC. Translated: CASSVAGGVDQETQYF.

The chain links TRBV11-3 to TRBJ2-1; TRBD2 matches at 10 bases. V gave up 5 bases and J gave up 9 bases; unmatched junction bases: 7. The CDR3 length is 14 residues. Per the germline V gene, CDR1 is SGHNT and CDR2 is YENEEA. The CDR3 nucleotides are TGTGCCAGCAGCCCAAGACTAGCGGGCTTTGAGCAGTTCTTC. Translating gives CASSPRLAGFEQFF.

CDR3 sequence (DNA): TGTGCCAGCAACTCCGGACTAGCGGCATACAATGAGCAGTTCTTC. This translates into CASNSGLAAYNEQFF. The rearrangement joins TRBV27 to TRBJ2-1; 10 bases align to TRBD2. The CDR3 sequence is 15 residues long. V shed 7 bases, J shed 4 bases, and the junction held 7 bases outside the gene matches. Germline assignment: CDR1 MNHEY and CDR2 SMNVEV (reference sequence).

The chain carries TRBV7-9 and TRBJ2-5; either TRBD1 or TRBD2 may fit D (5 bases each). The CDR3 runs to 12 residues. Germline V gene data show CDR1 as SEHNR and CDR2 as FQNEAQ (reference sequence). Trimming cost V 11 bases and J 2 bases, with 12 bases left between them. The CDR3 loop reads CALGTAQETQYF. CDR3 bases: TGTGCCTTGGGGACCGCGCAAGAGACCCAGTACTTC.

DNA of the CDR3: TGTGCCAGCAGCTTAAGCCGGAAAAACCAAGAGACCCAGTACTTC. It yields the protein CASSLSRKNQETQYF. The chain recombines TRBV7-9 with TRBJ2-5; D is unresolved. CDR1 is SEHNR, CDR2 FQNEAQ, per germline (reference sequence). Trimming removed 2 bases at V and 0 bases at J, with 10 bases between. This CDR3 has 15 amino acids.

This clonotype was detected a few times. The chain combines TRBV12-3 or TRBV12-4 with TRBJ2-1; D not resolved. The CDR3 totals 12 residues. The germline V and J ends were trimmed by 1 base and 9 bases, with 7 bases remaining between them. Here the CDR3 reads CASSLGRPEQFF. CDR3 bases: TGTGCCAGCAGTTTAGGGCGGCCTGAGCAGTTCTTC.

The chain carries TRBV6-1 and TRBJ2-1; tentatively, D is TRBD2 (5 bases). Germline V gives CDR1 MNHNS, CDR2 SASEGT. The ends were cut back, 2 bases at V and 4 bases at J, with 18 bases in the middle. The CDR3 contains 17 residues. DNA for the CDR3: TGTGCCAGCAGTGAATACGATGCGGGTATGAGTTACAATGAGCAGTTCTTC. Translated: CASSEYDAGMSYNEQFF.

V and J are TRBV24-1 and TRBJ1-1, with 11 bases aligning to TRBD1. This CDR3 has 16 residues. Germline V gene sequence: CDR1 KGHDR, CDR2 SFDVKD. V trimming: 4 bases; J trimming: 5 bases; junction bases outside the gene matches: 8. The CDR3 DNA is TGTGCCACCAGTGACAGCCGGACAGGGGGCCATACTGAAGCTTTCTTT. Translated, it gives CATSDSRTGGHTEAFF.

This clonotype turned up a few times. The genes are TRBV5-1 and TRBJ2-4; D is unresolved. V gave up 0 bases and J gave up 7 bases, with 14 bases separating them. The V gene's germline CDR1 is SGHRS and CDR2 YFSETQ. This CDR3 has 15 residues. For the CDR3, the DNA is TGCGCCAGCAGCTTGGAGGCCCCGAGTGGGAACATTCAGTACTTC. Its translation: CASSLEAPSGNIQYF.